This TCR beta chain was sequenced in a study of blood T cell repertoires in COVID-19. Study at large: Specimens from acute and convalescent COVID-19 originated in the United States, Italy and Spain. PBMCs, B-cell-depleted T cells, or T cells provided the cDNA or gDNA that made up the material.

Authors' analysis steps: Amplification of reference gene primers was used by the study to estimate nucleated cell counts. Assay: immunoSEQ multiplex PCR; the TCRdb copy retains only in-frame clones and omits some. V, J and clone size were drawn from that table, and D and trimming were deduced from the DNA. In the table there are 15,000 to 20,000 clones, 70% to 90% of which are singletons. Trimming took 2 bases from V and 3 from J, leaving 14 bases between them. Germline V gives CDR1 SGHDT, CDR2 YYEEEE. The CDR3 is made up of 15 amino acids. The receptor comes from a human donor in a cohort sampled during active COVID-19. The sequenced sample was peripheral blood. The chain uses TRBV5-6 and TRBJ1-2, with TRBD1 as a possible D gene (6 bases). In DNA, the CDR3 is TGTGCCAGCAGCTTCCGGGACATAGAGGACTATGGCTACACCTTC. Translation: CASSFRDIEDYGYTF.